This TCR beta chain was sequenced for a study of control samples from healthy donors and cancer patients. The germline V gene encodes CDR1 SGHVS and CDR2 FQNEAQ. The CDR3 is 17 amino acids. Deletions cut 0 bases from V and 1 base from J, with 13 bases between. Some clones are missing from TCRdb's copy, which holds only in-frame ones; the method was immunoSEQ multiplex PCR. The sample has some 210,000 clones; over 80% are singletons. The source material was blood. This sequence was found in a young man in good health. The chain joins TRBV7-8 to TRBJ1-5; maybe TRBD1 (5 bases). Here the CDR3 reads CASSLAPLKGSNQPQHF. In nucleotides, the CDR3 is TGTGCCAGCAGCTTAGCCCCTCTTAAGGGGAGCAATCAGCCCCAGCATTTT.